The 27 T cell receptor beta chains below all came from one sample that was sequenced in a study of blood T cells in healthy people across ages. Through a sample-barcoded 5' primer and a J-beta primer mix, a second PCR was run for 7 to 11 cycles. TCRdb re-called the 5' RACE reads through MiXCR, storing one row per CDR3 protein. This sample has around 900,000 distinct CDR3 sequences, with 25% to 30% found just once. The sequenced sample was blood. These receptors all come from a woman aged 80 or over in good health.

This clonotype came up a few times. The CDR3, as DNA: TGTGCCAGCAGAACCGGGACTCGGGGTGAGCAGTTCTTC. Translating gives CASRTGTRGEQFF. The chain is built from TRBV6-1 and TRBJ2-1; TRBD2 is a possible D gene (6 bases). V was clipped by 6 bases and J by 9 bases, with 15 bases between them. Germline V gene data show CDR1 as MNHNS and CDR2 as SASEGT. The CDR3 runs 13 residues.

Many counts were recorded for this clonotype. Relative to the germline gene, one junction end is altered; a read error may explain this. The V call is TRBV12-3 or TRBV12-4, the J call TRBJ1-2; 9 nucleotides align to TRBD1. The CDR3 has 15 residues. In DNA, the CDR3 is TGTGCCAGCAGCTTAGCGGGACAGGGAAACTATGGCTACACCTTC. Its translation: CASSLAGQGNYGYTF.

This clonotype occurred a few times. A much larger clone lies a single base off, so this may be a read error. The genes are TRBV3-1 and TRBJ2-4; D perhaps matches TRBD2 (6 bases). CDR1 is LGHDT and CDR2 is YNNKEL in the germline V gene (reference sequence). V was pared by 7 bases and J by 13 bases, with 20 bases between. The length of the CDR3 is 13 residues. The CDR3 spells CASTRGSYNEQYF. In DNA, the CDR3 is TGTGCCAGCACTCGGGGGTCCTACAATGAGCAGTACTTC.

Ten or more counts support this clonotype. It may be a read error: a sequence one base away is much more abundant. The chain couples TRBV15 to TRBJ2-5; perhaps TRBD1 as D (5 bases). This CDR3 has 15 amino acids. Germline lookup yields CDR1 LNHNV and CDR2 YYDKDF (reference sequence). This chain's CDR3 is CATSRDRVVQETRYF. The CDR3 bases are TGTGCCACCAGCAGAGACAGGGTGGTACAAGAGACCCGGTACTTC.

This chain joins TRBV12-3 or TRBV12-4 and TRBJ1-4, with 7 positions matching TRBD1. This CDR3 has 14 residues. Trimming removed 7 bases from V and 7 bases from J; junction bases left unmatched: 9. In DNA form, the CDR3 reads TGTGCCAGCACCCCAAGGCCAGGGGGTGAAAAACTGTTTTTT. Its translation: CASTPRPGGEKLFF.

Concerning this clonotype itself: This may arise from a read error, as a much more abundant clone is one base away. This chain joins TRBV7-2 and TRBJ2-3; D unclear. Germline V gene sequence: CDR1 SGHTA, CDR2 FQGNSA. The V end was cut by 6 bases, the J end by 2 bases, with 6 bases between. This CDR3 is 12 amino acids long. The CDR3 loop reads CASRSFTDTQYF. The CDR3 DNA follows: TGTGCCAGCAGATCTTTCACAGATACGCAGTATTTT.

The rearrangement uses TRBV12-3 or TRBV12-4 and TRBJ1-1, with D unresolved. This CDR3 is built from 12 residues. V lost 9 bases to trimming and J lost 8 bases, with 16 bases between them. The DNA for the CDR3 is TGTGCCAGTTCGCTAGGGCACGGGGAAGCTTTCTTT. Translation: CASSLGHGEAFF.

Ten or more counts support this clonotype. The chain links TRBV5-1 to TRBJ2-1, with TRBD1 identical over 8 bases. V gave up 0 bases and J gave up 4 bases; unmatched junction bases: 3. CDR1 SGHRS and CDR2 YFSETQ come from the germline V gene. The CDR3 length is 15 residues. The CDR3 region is CASSLAGGKYNEQFF. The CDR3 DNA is TGCGCCAGCAGCTTGGCAGGGGGCAAGTACAATGAGCAGTTCTTC.

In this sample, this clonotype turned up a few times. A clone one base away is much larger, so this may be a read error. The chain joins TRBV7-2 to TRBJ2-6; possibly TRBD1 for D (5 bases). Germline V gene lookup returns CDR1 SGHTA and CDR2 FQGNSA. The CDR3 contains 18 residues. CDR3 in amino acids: CASSLLSTGSSGANVRTF. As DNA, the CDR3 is TGTGCCAGCAGCTTACTGTCAACGGGTTCATCTGGGGCCAACGTCCGGACTTTC.

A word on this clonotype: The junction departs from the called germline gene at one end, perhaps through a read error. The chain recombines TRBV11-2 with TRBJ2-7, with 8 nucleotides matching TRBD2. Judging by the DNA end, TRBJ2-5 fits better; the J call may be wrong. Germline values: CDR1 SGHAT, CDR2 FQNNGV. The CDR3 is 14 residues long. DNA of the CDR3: TGTGTCAGCAGTCAGGGACTAGGACAAGAGACCCAGTACTTC. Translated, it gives CVSSQGLGQETQYF.

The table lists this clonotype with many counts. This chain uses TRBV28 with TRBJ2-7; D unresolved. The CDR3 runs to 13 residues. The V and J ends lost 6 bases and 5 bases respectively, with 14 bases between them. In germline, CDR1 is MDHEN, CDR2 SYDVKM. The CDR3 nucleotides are TGTGCCAGCAGGAGCTACAGATCCAACGAGCAGTACTTC. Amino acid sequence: CASRSYRSNEQYF.

DNA for the CDR3: TGTGCCAGCAATAGCGGGGGGGCCAGTAATGAGCAGTTCTTC. Its protein product is CASNSGGASNEQFF. V and J are TRBV6-2 or TRBV6-3 and TRBJ2-1, with 11 nucleotides matching TRBD2. The CDR3 loop spans 14 amino acids. Germline CDR1 reads MNHEY; CDR2 reads SVGEGT. The trim removed 7 bases at V and 7 bases at J, leaving 6 bases unmatched.

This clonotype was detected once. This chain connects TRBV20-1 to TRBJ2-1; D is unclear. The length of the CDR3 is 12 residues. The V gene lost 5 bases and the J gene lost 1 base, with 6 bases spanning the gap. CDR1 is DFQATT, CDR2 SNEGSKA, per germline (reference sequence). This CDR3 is CSAQRSYNEQFF. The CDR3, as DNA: TGCAGTGCTCAGAGGTCCTACAATGAGCAGTTCTTC.

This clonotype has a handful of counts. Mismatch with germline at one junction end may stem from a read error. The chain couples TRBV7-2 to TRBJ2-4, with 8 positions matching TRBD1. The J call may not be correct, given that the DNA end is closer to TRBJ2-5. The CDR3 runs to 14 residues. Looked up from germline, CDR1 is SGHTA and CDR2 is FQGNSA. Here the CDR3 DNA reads TGTGCCGGCAGCTCGCAGGGGGCGAGGGAGACCCAGTACTTC. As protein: CAGSSQGARETQYF.

For the CDR3, the DNA is TGTGCCAGCAGCACCAGACAGGGGGCGGGTGGCTACACCTTC. Its protein product is CASSTRQGAGGYTF. The V call is TRBV9, the J call TRBJ1-2; 10 nucleotides align to TRBD1. The trim removed 4 bases at V and 7 bases at J, leaving 7 bases unmatched. CDR1 and CDR2 (germline): SGDLS, YYNGEE. The CDR3 sequence is 14 residues long.

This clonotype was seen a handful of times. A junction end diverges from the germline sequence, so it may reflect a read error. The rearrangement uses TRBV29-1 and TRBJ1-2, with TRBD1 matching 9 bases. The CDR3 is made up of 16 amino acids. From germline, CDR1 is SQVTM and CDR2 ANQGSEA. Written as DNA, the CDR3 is TGCAGCGTTTCACTGGACAGGGGCGTAGGGAGTTATGGCCACACCTTC. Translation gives CSVSLDRGVGSYGHTF.

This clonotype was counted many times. As DNA, the CDR3 is TGCGCCAGCTCTGGGACTAACCGAGGCACAGATACGCAGTATTTT. This codes for CASSGTNRGTDTQYF. V and J are TRBV4-3 and TRBJ2-3; 7 nucleotides match TRBD2. With V trimmed by 8 bases and J by 1 base, 9 bases remained unmatched. Germline lookup yields CDR1 LGHNA and CDR2 YSLEER. This CDR3 has 15 residues.

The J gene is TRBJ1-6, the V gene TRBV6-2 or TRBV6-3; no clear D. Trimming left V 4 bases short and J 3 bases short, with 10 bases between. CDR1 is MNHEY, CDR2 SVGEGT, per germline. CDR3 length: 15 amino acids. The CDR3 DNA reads TGTGCCAGCAGTTCCGAGGGTAACTATAATTCACCCCTCCACTTT. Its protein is CASSSEGNYNSPLHF.

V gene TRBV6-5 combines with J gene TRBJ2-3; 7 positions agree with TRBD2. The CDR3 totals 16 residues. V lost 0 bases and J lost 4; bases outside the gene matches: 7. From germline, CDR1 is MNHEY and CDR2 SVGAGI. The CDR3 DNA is TGTGCCAGCAGTTACTCGATCTTGCGGGAGTCAGATACGCAGTATTTT. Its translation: CASSYSILRESDTQYF.

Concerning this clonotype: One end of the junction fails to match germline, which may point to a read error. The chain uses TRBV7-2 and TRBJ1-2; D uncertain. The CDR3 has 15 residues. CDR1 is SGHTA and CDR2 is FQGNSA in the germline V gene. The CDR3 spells CASSQEVAAPGGYTF. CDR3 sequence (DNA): TGCGCCAGCAGCCAAGAGGTTGCGGCTCCCGGGGGCTACACCTTC.

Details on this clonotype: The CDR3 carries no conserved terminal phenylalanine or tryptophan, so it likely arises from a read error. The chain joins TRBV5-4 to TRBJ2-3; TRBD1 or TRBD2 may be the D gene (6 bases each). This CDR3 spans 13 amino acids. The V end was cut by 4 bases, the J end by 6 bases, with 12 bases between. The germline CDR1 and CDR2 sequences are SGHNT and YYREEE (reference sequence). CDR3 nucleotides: TGTGCCAGCAGCGGGGGGCGCGAGGATACGCAGTATGTT. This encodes CASSGGREDTQYV.

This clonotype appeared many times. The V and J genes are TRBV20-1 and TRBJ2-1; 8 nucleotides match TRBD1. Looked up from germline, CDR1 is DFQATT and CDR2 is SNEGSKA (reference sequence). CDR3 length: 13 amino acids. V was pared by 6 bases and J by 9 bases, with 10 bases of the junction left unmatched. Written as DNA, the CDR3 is TGCAGTGCCGGGCAGGGGGCGGATGTTGAGCAGTTCTTC. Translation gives CSAGQGADVEQFF.

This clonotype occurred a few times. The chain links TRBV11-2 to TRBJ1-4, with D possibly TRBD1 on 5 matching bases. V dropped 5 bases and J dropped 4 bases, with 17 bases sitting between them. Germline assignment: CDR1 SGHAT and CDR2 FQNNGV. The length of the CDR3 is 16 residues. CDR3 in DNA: TGTGCCAGCAGCCAGGGCCGAGTACGGGATAATGAAAAACTGTTTTTT. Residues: CASSQGRVRDNEKLFF.

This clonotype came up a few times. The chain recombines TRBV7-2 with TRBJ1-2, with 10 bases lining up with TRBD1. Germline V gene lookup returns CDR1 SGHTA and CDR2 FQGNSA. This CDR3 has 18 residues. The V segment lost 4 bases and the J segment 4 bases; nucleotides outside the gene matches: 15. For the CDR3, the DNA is TGTGCCAGCAGCTCAGCTGGGACAGGGGCACCAACCCTCTATGGCTACACCTTC. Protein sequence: CASSSAGTGAPTLYGYTF.

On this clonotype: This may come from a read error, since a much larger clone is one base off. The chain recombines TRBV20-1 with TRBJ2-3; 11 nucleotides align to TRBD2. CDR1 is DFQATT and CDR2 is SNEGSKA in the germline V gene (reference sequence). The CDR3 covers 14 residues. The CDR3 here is CSARVLAGADTRYF. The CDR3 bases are TGCAGTGCTAGAGTACTAGCGGGGGCAGATACGCGGTATTTT.

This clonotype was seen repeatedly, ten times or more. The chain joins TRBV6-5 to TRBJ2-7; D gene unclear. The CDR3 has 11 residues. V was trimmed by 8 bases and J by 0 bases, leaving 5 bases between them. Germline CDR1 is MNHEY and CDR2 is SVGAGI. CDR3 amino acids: CASGDSYEQYF. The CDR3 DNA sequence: TGTGCCAGCGGGGACTCCTACGAGCAGTACTTC.

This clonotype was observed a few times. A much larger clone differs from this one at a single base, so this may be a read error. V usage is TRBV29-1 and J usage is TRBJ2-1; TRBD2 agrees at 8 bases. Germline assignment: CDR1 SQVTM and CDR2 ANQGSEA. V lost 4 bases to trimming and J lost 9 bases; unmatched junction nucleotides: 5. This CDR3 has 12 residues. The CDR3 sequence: CSVGGLGIEQFF. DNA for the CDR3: TGCAGCGTTGGGGGACTAGGAATTGAGCAGTTCTTC.